Below, 3 T cell receptor beta chains from the same sample are listed, as sequenced in a study of spatial heterogeneity in lung cancer (dated by TCRdb to the late 2010s). The sample's time point, from its label and the paper: blood at routine non-recurrence follow-up after resection. Preparation of the library involved 5' RACE. The run used a NextSeq 500. The public reads were run again by TCRdb, first through fastp at Q25 and then through MiXCR, and only productive beta chains were kept. When rows share a CDR3 protein, they turn into one entry using the most common DNA and genes. The sample records approximately 41,000 distinct CDR3 sequences, roughly a tenth of which are singletons. The ten largest clones capture more than 15% of the sample. The sequencing here drew on PBMCs, taken at follow-up. The receptors stem from a female donor with early-stage non-small cell lung cancer.

The chain has TRBV20-1 and TRBJ1-2; D gene ambiguous. The CDR3 runs 14 residues. V was shortened by 0 bases and J by 0 bases, with 8 bases between the two germline ends. The germline CDR1 and CDR2 sequences are DFQATT and SNEGSKA (reference sequence). The CDR3 nucleotides are TGCAGTGCTAGAGATGGCGGGGCTAACTATGGCTACACCTTC. This encodes CSARDGGANYGYTF.

This chain uses TRBV4-2 with TRBJ2-2, with a possible D match to TRBD1 (6 bases). CDR1 LGHNA and CDR2 YNFKEQ come from the germline V gene. The ends were cut back, 1 base at V and 2 bases at J, with 8 bases in the middle. The CDR3 is 15 amino acids. DNA of the CDR3: TGTGCCAGCAGCCAAGGGACAGCCAACACCGGGGAGCTGTTTTTT. This sequence encodes CASSQGTANTGELFF.

V usage is TRBV6-1 and J usage is TRBJ2-4; D call uncertain. Per the germline V gene, CDR1 is MNHNS and CDR2 is SASEGT. Trimming stripped 4 bases from V and 6 bases from J, with 7 bases between. The CDR3 covers 12 residues. This CDR3 reads CASSGHRNIQYF. The DNA for the CDR3 is TGTGCCAGCAGTGGTCACAGAAACATTCAGTACTTC.